This is a list of T cell receptor beta chains from one sample in a study of OX40 agonist ivuxolimab in advanced cancers. Assay used: immunoSEQ multiplex PCR; TCRdb lists only in-frame clones, some missing. The repertoire holds some 60,000 clones, with around 86% as singletons. Sequenced here: CD4+ or CD8+ T cells sorted from blood, sampled in a trial of the OX40 agonist ivuxolimab. These receptors all come from an adult with an advanced solid tumor such as melanoma, head and neck, liver or kidney cancer. Each CDR3 is given with its conserved first and last residue. The D gene is left open where the match is weak. Not every row has a clone size; where given, it reads once, few, many or a size class.

>TRBJ2-7|-|TRBV14|TRBD1
TGTGCCAGCAGCAGACGGGGACAGGGGTACGAGCAGTACTTC
CASSRRGQGYEQYF
>TRBJ2-5|-|TRBV6-5|TRBD1
TGTGCCAGCAGCCTTGGACAGGGCAAGTACTTC
CASSLGQGKYF
>TRBJ2-2|once|TRBV7-3|-
TGTGCCAGCAGTAATAACCCCCTCGGGGGCACCGGGGAGCTGTTTTTT
CASSNNPLGGTGELFF
>TRBJ2-1|once|TRBV5-4|TRBD2
TGTGCCAGCAGCAATAGCGGGGGGACCAGGGGTGAGCAGTTCTTC
CASSNSGGTRGEQFF
>TRBJ1-1|-|TRBV11-2|-
TGTGCCAGCAGCTGGGCCGAGGGAGGTCTAGAAGCTTTCTTT
CASSWAEGGLEAFF
>TRBJ1-3|-|TRBV5-1|TRBD1
TGCGCCAGCAGCTCCTCGACTGGGACAGGGACTGGAAACACCATATATTTT
CASSSSTGTGTGNTIYF
>TRBJ2-7|-|TRBV28|TRBD1
TGTGCCAGCAGCCGACGGGACAGGGGGACTTACGAGCAGTACTTC
CASSRRDRGTYEQYF
>TRBJ2-1|once|TRBV7-6|-
TGTGCCAGCAGCTTAGCGTCTAGGGCGAACAATGAGCAGTTCTTC
CASSLASRANNEQFF
>TRBJ2-1|-|TRBV28|-
TGTGCCAGCACCCCGAGTTTTGGCGCAACCTACAATGAGCAGTTCTTC
CASTPSFGATYNEQFF
>TRBJ2-5|-|TRBV28|-
TGTGCCAGCAGGCCGACAGGACCTCAAGAGACCCAGTACTTC
CASRPTGPQETQYF